This T cell receptor (beta chain) was captured in a study of naive and memory T cell subsets. Findings of the study overall: Possibly reflecting memory cells re-expressing CD45RA, a few larger clonotypes occurred in naive repertoires, especially CD8. Clonotypes here are unpaired alpha or beta chain sequences.

An equimolar mix of two oligonucleotides served as the beta constant-region primer for TRBC1 and TRBC2. The ligated cDNA underwent four PCR rounds using SP2 and nested alpha and beta constant-region primers. TCRdb re-called the UMI-ligation and nested PCR reads through MiXCR, storing one row per CDR3 protein. The sample holds under 150,000 distinct CDR3 sequences; 15% to 25% are singletons and the top ten take about 0.57%. V was clipped by 0 bases and J by 3 bases; unmatched bases: 11. This CDR3 region has 18 residues. Germline-derived CDR1 and CDR2 are MGHRA and YSYEKL. In its sample, this clonotype was seen many times. Its matching antigen is unknown.

The source of this sequence is a human donor in good health. The source material was naive CD8+ T cells from blood. The V call is TRBV4-1, the J call TRBJ2-1, with TRBD2 identical over 7 bases. The CDR3 sequence: CASSQEVLGGSYYNEQFF. CDR3 DNA: TGCGCCAGCAGCCAAGAAGTTTTAGGCGGGAGTTACTACAATGAGCAGTTCTTC.